The source of this T cell receptor (beta chain) is a study of blood T cell repertoires in COVID-19. Across the whole study: In each case, the material was cDNA or gDNA derived from T cells, B-cell-depleted T cells, or PBMCs.

Per germline, CDR1 SGHDT and CDR2 YYEEEE. V lost 2 bases and J 0 bases, leaving 9 bases between the germline ends. CDR3 size: 15 residues. Measured with immunoSEQ multiplex PCR; TCRdb has only the in-frame clones, and not every one. The sample holds approximately 150,000 clones; approximately 91% are singletons and the top ten take 4.5% to 5%. This TCR was recovered from a man between 18 and 29 years old with COVID-19, enrolled during active disease. Sequenced sample: peripheral blood. This chain uses TRBV5-6 with TRBJ1-3; D not certain. As DNA, the CDR3 is TGTGCCAGCAGCTTTCGGGGTTTCTCTGGAAACACCATATATTTT. This codes for CASSFRGFSGNTIYF.